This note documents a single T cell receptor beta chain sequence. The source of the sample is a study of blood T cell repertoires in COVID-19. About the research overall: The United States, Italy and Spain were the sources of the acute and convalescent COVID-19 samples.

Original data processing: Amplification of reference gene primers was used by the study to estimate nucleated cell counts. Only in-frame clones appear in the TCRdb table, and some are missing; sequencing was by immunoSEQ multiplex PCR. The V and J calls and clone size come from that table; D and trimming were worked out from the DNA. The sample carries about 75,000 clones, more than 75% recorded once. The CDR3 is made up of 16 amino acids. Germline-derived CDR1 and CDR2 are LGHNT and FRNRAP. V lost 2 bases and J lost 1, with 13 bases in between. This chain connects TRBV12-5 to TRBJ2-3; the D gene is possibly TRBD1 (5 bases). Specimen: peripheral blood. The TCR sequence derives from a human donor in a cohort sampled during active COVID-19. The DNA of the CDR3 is TGTGCTAGTGGTTTGCAGGGTGCGATCGGCACAGATACGCAGTATTTT. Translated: CASGLQGAIGTDTQYF.